This T cell receptor beta chain was sequenced in a study of Graves' ophthalmopathy and Graves' hyperthyroidism. Overall study context: Peripheral blood was obtained at first diagnosis, ahead of any treatment.

RNA transcripts served as template for amplifying TCR beta CDR3 sequences. HTBI primers primed a first-round RT-PCR, and a second-round multiplex PCR followed. Using its own MiXCR run on the multiplex PCR reads, TCRdb lists one record per CDR3 protein. This table has some 400,000 distinct CDR3 sequences, roughly 18% appearing once. This clonotype was seen a few times. The CDR3 is made up of 14 amino acids. The J segment lost 6 bases and the V segment lost 5 bases, leaving 8 bases of the junction unmatched. CDR1 MDHEN and CDR2 SYDVKM come from the germline V gene. Moderate-to-severe activity, CAS ≥3, NOSPECS ≥4 and duration under 3 months were recorded for donors with ophthalmopathy. The evidence that diagnosis relied on was clinical symptoms, serum thyroxine, TRAb, thyroid ultrasound and orbital computed tomography. The starting material, 10 ml of fresh peripheral blood, provided the PBMCs.

V usage is TRBV28 and J usage is TRBJ1-1, with 8 bases identical to TRBD1. Material for sequencing was peripheral blood. The sequence was collected from a woman under 30 with Graves' ophthalmopathy. CDR3 protein: CASSGGQGSSEAFF. CDR3 in DNA: TGTGCCAGCAGTGGAGGACAGGGCAGTTCTGAAGCTTTCTTT.